The 27 T cell receptor beta chains listed next were all sequenced from one sample in a study of T cells expressing NK-cell markers. With the 5' RACE reads reprocessed, TCRdb shows one record per CDR3 protein and no DNA. The table for this sample gives about 460,000 distinct CDR3 sequences. Sequencing input: blood T cells: a sorted CD56 or NKG2C T cell subset, CD4+ or CD8+ T cells, or bulk PBMC T cells (not recorded which). These receptors all stem from a woman aged 45-60 years in good health.

The genes are TRBV10-1 and TRBJ2-3; TCRdb's assignment of TRBD1 cannot be checked, as there is no DNA. Per the germline V gene, CDR1 is WNHNN and CDR2 is SYGVQD (reference sequence). The CDR3 extends over 15 amino acids. CDR3 region: CASSLTGATTDTQYF.

V and J are TRBV5-5 and TRBJ1-5; as DNA is missing, the TRBD1 call by TCRdb cannot be tested. Germline assignment: CDR1 SGHKS and CDR2 YYEKEE (reference sequence). This CDR3 is built from 15 residues. CDR3 in amino acids: CASRPGPGEGQPQHF.

The chain couples TRBV29-1 to TRBJ2-7; the D gene TCRdb calls, TRBD2, cannot be checked with no DNA. The CDR3 runs 14 residues. Germline V gene data show CDR1 as SQVTM and CDR2 as ANQGSEA. This CDR3 reads CSVEDSGRKNEQYF.

V usage is TRBV19 and J usage is TRBJ2-2; the D gene TCRdb calls, TRBD1, cannot be checked with no DNA. Germline CDR1 is LNHDA and CDR2 is SQIVND (reference sequence). The CDR3 extends over 17 amino acids. The CDR3 protein is CASSIRGRVVYTGELFF. Full variable domain (missing parts from reference TRBV19 and TRBJ2-2): DGGITQSPKYLFRKEGQNVTLSCEQNLNHDAMYWYRQDPGQGLRLIYYSQIVNDFQKGDIAEGYSVSREKKESFPLTVTSAQKNPTAFYLCASSIRGRVVYTGELFFGEGSRLTVL.

The chain uses TRBV29-1 and TRBJ2-5; TCRdb's assignment of TRBD1 cannot be checked, as there is no DNA. Germline lookup yields CDR1 SQVTM and CDR2 ANQGSEA. CDR3 length equals 15 residues. CDR3 residues: CSVVPPGTSKETQYF.

The rearrangement links TRBV12-3 or TRBV12-4 to TRBJ2-5. The CDR3 has 12 residues. The CDR3 is CASSPFQETQYF.

The chain is built from TRBV3-1 and TRBJ2-1; TCRdb's D call, TRBD1, is unchecked because there is no DNA. The CDR3 sequence is 20 residues long. Germline V gene sequence: CDR1 LGHDT, CDR2 YNNKEL (reference sequence). CDR3 loop: CASSQGPLRRQATSYNEQFF.

The chain couples TRBV28 to TRBJ1-1; the TRBD1 assignment by TCRdb is unverifiable without DNA. CDR3 length: 15 amino acids. CDR1 and CDR2 from the germline V gene are MDHEN and SYDVKM. The CDR3 spells CASTTDAGAWTEAFF.

The J gene is TRBJ2-1, the V gene TRBV3-1; the TCRdb D gene call, TRBD1, has no DNA to confirm it. Germline CDR1 reads LGHDT; CDR2 reads YNNKEL (reference sequence). CDR3 length: 13 residues. CDR3 sequence: CASRPTGVNEQFF.

The CDR3 loop is CASSLTLAGEFDEQFF. The chain uses TRBV5-1 and TRBJ2-1; TCRdb's assignment of TRBD2 cannot be checked, as there is no DNA. CDR1 and CDR2 (germline): SGHRS, YFSETQ. The CDR3 is 16 amino acids.

The gene calls are TRBV9 and TRBJ2-7; TCRdb indicates TRBD1, and absent DNA this call remains unverified. The CDR3 consists of 15 residues. Germline V gene sequence: CDR1 SGDLS, CDR2 YYNGEE. The CDR3 reads CASSVGVWGSYEQYF.

The chain employs TRBV4-1 and TRBJ2-3; TCRdb's assignment of TRBD2 cannot be checked, as there is no DNA. The CDR3 sequence is 17 residues long. Germline CDR1 reads MGHRA; CDR2 reads YSYEKL. CDR3: CASSQGSAGVTTDTQYF.

The V gene is TRBV3-1, the J gene TRBJ1-2. This CDR3 comprises 14 residues. CDR1 and CDR2 from the germline V gene are LGHDT and YNNKEL (reference sequence). CDR3 region: CASSPTRLNYGYTF.

V is TRBV5-1 and J is TRBJ1-1. The CDR3 length is 15 residues. In germline, CDR1 is SGHRS, CDR2 YFSETQ. The CDR3 spells CASSRRESRNTEAFF. Full variable domain (remainder filled in from reference TRBV5-1 and TRBJ1-1): KAGVTQTPRYLIKTRGQQVTLSCSPISGHRSVSWYQQTPGQGLQFLFEYFSETQRNKGNFPGRFSGRQFSNSRSEMNVSTLELGDSALYLCASSRRESRNTEAFFGQGTRLTVV.

The chain uses TRBV28 and TRBJ1-6. Germline CDR1 is MDHEN and CDR2 is SYDVKM. This CDR3 is 14 amino acids long. The chain's CDR3 is CASSLEIPNSPLHF.

The J gene is TRBJ1-1, the V gene TRBV6-1; as DNA is missing, the TRBD1 call by TCRdb cannot be tested. The CDR3 has 13 amino acids. Germline V lookup: CDR1 MNHNS, CDR2 SASEGT. CDR3 in amino acids: CASSTEGGTEAFF.

J is TRBJ2-2 and V is TRBV30; TCRdb designates TRBD2, a call that cannot be tested without DNA. CDR1 and CDR2 (germline): GTSNPN, SVGIG (reference sequence). The CDR3 contains 12 residues. CDR3 residues: CAWLRRPGELFF.

V gene TRBV6-5 combines with J gene TRBJ2-7; TCRdb's assignment of TRBD1 cannot be checked, as there is no DNA. The CDR3 consists of 14 residues. Looked up from germline, CDR1 is MNHEY and CDR2 is SVGAGI. The CDR3 region is CASRKPGRFYEQYF.

This sequence joins TRBV4-2 and TRBJ2-1; TCRdb's D call, TRBD1, is unchecked because there is no DNA. Germline CDR1 and CDR2: LGHNA and YNFKEQ. This CDR3 comprises 16 residues. The CDR3: CASSPSDRAKGDEQFF.

The genes are TRBV3-1 and TRBJ2-7; the D call from TCRdb, TRBD1, cannot be confirmed without DNA. In germline, CDR1 is LGHDT, CDR2 YNNKEL (reference sequence). The CDR3 sequence is 15 residues long. CDR3 sequence: CASSPGARASYEQYF.

The genes are TRBV30 and TRBJ2-2; TCRdb indicates TRBD2, and absent DNA this call remains unverified. Per the germline V gene, CDR1 is GTSNPN and CDR2 is SVGIG (reference sequence). This CDR3 has 16 residues. The CDR3 loop reads CAWSPPQRGKDGELFF.

The genes are TRBV5-6 and TRBJ1-2; TCRdb's D call of TRBD1 is untestable without DNA. This CDR3 spans 13 amino acids. From germline, CDR1 is SGHDT and CDR2 YYEEEE. The CDR3 spells CASSETGSSGYTF.

This rearrangement joins TRBV2 to TRBJ2-5; TCRdb names TRBD1, which stays unverified in the absence of DNA. The germline gives CDR1 SNHLY, CDR2 FYNNEI. The CDR3 is 14 amino acids. Here the CDR3 reads CASRGQGAGETQYF.

This sequence joins TRBV9 and TRBJ2-1; the TCRdb D gene call, TRBD1, has no DNA to confirm it. CDR1 and CDR2 from the germline V gene are SGDLS and YYNGEE. The CDR3 length is 17 residues. The CDR3 loop is CASSVDLGGGLRDEQFF.

This chain links TRBV20-1 with TRBJ2-1; TCRdb indicates TRBD1, and absent DNA this call remains unverified. Germline V gene lookup returns CDR1 DFQATT and CDR2 SNEGSKA (reference sequence). The CDR3 is 14 amino acids. CDR3 amino acids: CSARSQGPYNEQFF.

CDR3 region: CASSLSGTSVETQYF. The genes are TRBV12-3 or TRBV12-4 and TRBJ2-5; there is no DNA to check the TCRdb D call of TRBD2. The CDR3 covers 15 residues.

The rearrangement links TRBV3-1 to TRBJ2-1. The CDR3 covers 13 residues. Germline CDR1 is LGHDT and CDR2 is YNNKEL (reference sequence). The chain's CDR3 is CASSQVGKNEQFF.